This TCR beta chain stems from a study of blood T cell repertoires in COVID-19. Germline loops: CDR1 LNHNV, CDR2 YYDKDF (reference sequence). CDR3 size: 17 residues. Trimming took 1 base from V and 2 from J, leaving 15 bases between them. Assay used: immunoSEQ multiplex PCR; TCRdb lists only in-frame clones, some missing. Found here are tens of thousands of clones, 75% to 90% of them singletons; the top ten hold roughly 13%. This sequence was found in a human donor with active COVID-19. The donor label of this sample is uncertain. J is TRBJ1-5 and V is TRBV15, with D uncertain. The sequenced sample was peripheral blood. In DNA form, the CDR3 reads TGTGCCACCAGCAGAGTTCGCGGGAGAATCGGCAATCAGCCCCAGCATTTT. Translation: CATSRVRGRIGNQPQHF.